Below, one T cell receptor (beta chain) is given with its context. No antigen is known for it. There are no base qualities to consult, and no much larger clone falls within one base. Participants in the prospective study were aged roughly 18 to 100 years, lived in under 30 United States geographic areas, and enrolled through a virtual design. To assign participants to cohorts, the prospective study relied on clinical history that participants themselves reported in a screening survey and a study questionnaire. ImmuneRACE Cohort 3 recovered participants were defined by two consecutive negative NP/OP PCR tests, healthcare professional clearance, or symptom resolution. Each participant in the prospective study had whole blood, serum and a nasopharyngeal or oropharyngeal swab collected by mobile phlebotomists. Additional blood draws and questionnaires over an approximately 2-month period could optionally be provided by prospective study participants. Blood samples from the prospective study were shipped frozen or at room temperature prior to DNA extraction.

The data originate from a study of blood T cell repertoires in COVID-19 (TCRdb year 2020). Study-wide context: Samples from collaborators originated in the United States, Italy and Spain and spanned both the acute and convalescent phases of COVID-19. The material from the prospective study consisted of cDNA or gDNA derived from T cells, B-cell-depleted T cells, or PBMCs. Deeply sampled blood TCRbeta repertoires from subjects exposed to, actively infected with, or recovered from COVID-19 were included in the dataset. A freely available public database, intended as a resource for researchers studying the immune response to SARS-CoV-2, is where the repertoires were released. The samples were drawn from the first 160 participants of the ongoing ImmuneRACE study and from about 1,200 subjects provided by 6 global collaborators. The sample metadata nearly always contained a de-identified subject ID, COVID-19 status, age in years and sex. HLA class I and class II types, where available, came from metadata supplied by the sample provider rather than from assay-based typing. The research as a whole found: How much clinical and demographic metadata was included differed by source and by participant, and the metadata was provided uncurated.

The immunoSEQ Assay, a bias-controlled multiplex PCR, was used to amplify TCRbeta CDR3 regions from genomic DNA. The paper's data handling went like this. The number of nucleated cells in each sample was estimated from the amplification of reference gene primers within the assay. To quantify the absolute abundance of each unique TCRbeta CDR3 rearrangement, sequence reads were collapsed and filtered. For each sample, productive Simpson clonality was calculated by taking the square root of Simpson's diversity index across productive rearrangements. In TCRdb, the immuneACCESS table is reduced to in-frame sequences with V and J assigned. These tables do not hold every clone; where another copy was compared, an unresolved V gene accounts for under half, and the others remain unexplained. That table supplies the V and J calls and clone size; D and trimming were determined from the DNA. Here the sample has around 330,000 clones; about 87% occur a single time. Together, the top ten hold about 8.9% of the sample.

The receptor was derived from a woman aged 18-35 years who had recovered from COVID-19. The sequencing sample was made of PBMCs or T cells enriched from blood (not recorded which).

The sequence in DNA is TGTGCCAGTTCCCCCCTAGCGGGCTCCTACAATGAGCAGTTCTTC. Its protein reads: CASSPLAGSYNEQFF. The chain uses TRBV19 and TRBJ2-1; 8 nucleotides in the junction match TRBD2. Clipping removes 8 bases from V and 0 bases from J, with 6 as the unmatched junction base count. Sequences LNHDA (CDR1) and SQIVND (CDR2) are obtained from the germline V gene (reference sequence). Its CDR3 holds 15 amino acids, cysteine through phenylalanine. Only CDR3 DNA is held: 45 bases, read in frame from base 1.